This T cell receptor (beta chain) was observed in a study of T cells in localized non-small cell lung cancer. General observations from the study: Appearing in adjacent lung were a median approximately 50 of the top 100 tumor clones. Maximal T cell clonality occurred in uninvolved adjacent lung, with tumor ranking below it. Blood T cell density predicted longer survival; adjacent-lung clonality, shorter.

Using immunoSEQ multiplex PCR, the repertoire was profiled, and TCRdb retains in-frame clones only, with some absent. The sample includes 25,000 to 30,000 clones, around 86% of them seen just once. Comment on this clone: Its antigen is as yet unknown.

This receptor was taken from a woman aged 40-69 years with stage I lung adenocarcinoma. Material: peripheral blood, obtained before any cancer treatment.

This CDR3 is CASSYEYEQYF. The DNA for the CDR3 is TGTGCCAGCAGTTACGAGTACGAGCAGTACTTC. V gene TRBV6-5 combines with J gene TRBJ2-7; D gene unclear. This CDR3 contains 11 residues. Trimming removed 2 bases from V and 4 bases from J, with 3 bases in between. Germline V lookup: CDR1 MNHEY, CDR2 SVGAGI.